Sequencing of this T cell receptor beta chain was carried out in a study of shared clonotypes between healthy human individuals. Study results and caveats: In general, naive subsets displayed greater estimated richness than memory subsets did. Naive CD4 clonotype sharing across several donors was 4% to 5%.

CDR3 length: 13 residues. The germline V and J ends were trimmed by 1 base and 2 bases, with 6 bases remaining between them. Germline V gives CDR1 SGHAT, CDR2 FQNNGV. Sequencing used immunoSEQ multiplex PCR; TCRdb keeps in-frame clones, though not all of them. Of about 2 million clones in the sample, roughly 94% were seen once. For this clone: The antigen is undetermined. This may come from a read error, since a much larger clone is one base off. Other DNA sequences from this sample encode an identical CDR3 as well.

The chain is built from TRBV11-2 and TRBJ2-7; D is possibly TRBD1 or TRBD2 (5 bases each). Sequenced: naive CD4+ T cells sorted from blood. Specified subset: CD45RA+ positively selected. This clonotype was obtained from a man between 18 and 29 years old in good health. The CDR3 nucleotides read TGTGCCAGCAGCTTAGGGGGACCCTACGAGCAGTACTTC. Its protein is CASSLGGPYEQYF.